The 32 T cell receptor beta chains below come from one sample, sequenced in a study of blood T cell dynamics during melanoma immunotherapy. Clones were read by immunoSEQ multiplex PCR, and TCRdb kept only the in-frame ones, dropping some. The sample has 9,900 or so clones; less than 90% are singletons. Time point indicated: pre-treatment baseline. Source: blood, taken from a patient treated with checkpoint blockade. These receptor sequences come from a human donor with melanoma.

The chain joins TRBV7-6 to TRBJ2-7; D possibly uses TRBD1 or TRBD2 (5 bases each). With 4 bases removed from V and 3 bases from J, the gap between germline ends came to 10 bases. The length of the CDR3 is 13 residues. Germline-derived CDR1 and CDR2 are SGHVS and FNYEAQ. CDR3 loop: CASSSGPNYEQYV. The CDR3 nucleotides read TGTGCCAGCAGCTCGGGACCTAACTACGAGCAGTACGTC.

The chain links TRBV19 to TRBJ2-3; 9 bases align to TRBD2. V lost 5 bases, J lost 2 bases, and 8 bases stayed unmatched. This CDR3 has 16 residues. The germline CDR1 and CDR2 sequences are LNHDA and SQIVND (reference sequence). The CDR3 spells CASSPHKRGVTDTQYF. CDR3 sequence (DNA): TGTGCCAGTAGTCCGCACAAGCGGGGGGTCACAGATACGCAGTATTTT.

This clone was seen a single time. This chain uses TRBV30 with TRBJ2-5; 11 positions agree with TRBD2. CDR3 length equals 15 residues. The germline V gene encodes CDR1 GTSNPN and CDR2 SVGIG (reference sequence). V shed 1 base, J shed 4 bases, and the junction held 5 bases outside the gene matches. CDR3 DNA sequence: TGTGCCTGGAGTGGGTCAGGACTAGCGGGAGAGACCCAGTACTTC. It translates to CAWSGSGLAGETQYF.

CDR3 sequence: CASSETSGLEKTQYF. The DNA for the CDR3 is TGCGCCAGCAGTGAAACTAGCGGCCTGGAAAAGACCCAGTACTTC. The V gene is TRBV10-1, the J gene TRBJ2-5, with TRBD2 matching 8 bases. J gave up 6 bases and V 3 bases, and 9 bases lay outside the gene matches. The CDR3 is made up of 15 amino acids. Germline CDR1 WNHNN, CDR2 SYGVQD (reference sequence).

This clone was observed once. The CDR3 region has the DNA TGTGCCAGTAGTTCTGGGACAGTCTATGGCTACACCTTC. Translating gives CASSSGTVYGYTF. This chain connects TRBV19 to TRBJ1-2, with 7 bases identical to TRBD1. Trimming at V came to 5 bases and at J to 4 bases, leaving 4 bases not matched to a gene. The CDR3 is 13 amino acids. The germline gives CDR1 LNHDA, CDR2 SQIVND (reference sequence). Using reference TRBV19 and TRBJ1-2 for the parts outside the CDR3, the full variable domain is DGGITQSPKYLFRKEGQNVTLSCEQNLNHDAMYWYRQDPGQGLRLIYYSQIVNDFQKGDIAEGYSVSREKKESFPLTVTSAQKNPTAFYLCASSSGTVYGYTFGSGTRLTVV.

This chain joins TRBV27 and TRBJ1-2, with D perhaps TRBD1 (6 bases). V was clipped by 2 bases and J by 6 bases, with 10 bases between them. Germline assignment: CDR1 MNHEY and CDR2 SMNVEV (reference sequence). CDR3 length: 13 amino acids. CDR3 residues: CASSLGRGDGYTF. CDR3 nucleotide sequence: TGTGCCAGCAGTTTAGGCAGGGGCGATGGCTACACCTTC.

The rearrangement links TRBV28 to TRBJ2-1, with a weak D call TRBD1 (6 bases). The CDR3 extends over 16 amino acids. Trimming removed 5 bases at V and 6 bases at J, with 20 bases between. From germline, CDR1 is MDHEN and CDR2 SYDVKM. The CDR3 DNA follows: TGTGCCAGCAGTCCCACTATTAGGGACAAAAGCAATGAGCAGTTCTTC. Its translation is CASSPTIRDKSNEQFF.

The genes are TRBV6-1 and TRBJ2-1, with a possible D match to TRBD1 (5 bases). CDR3 length equals 15 residues. Germline CDR1 is MNHNS and CDR2 is SASEGT. V was pared by 9 bases and J by 4 bases, with 19 bases between. The CDR3 sequence is CASNEQATLYNEQFF. The CDR3 region has the DNA TGTGCCAGTAATGAACAGGCGACCCTGTACAATGAGCAGTTCTTC.

CDR3: CASSFQGGTEAFF. CDR3 DNA: TGTGCCAGCAGCTTTCAGGGGGGCACTGAAGCTTTCTTT. The chain has TRBV7-2 and TRBJ1-1; TRBD1 matches at 7 bases. CDR1 is SGHTA and CDR2 is FQGNSA in the germline V gene. V shed 3 bases and J 4 bases; nucleotides not matched to a gene: 2. The CDR3 totals 13 residues.

A single count supports this clone. The V gene is TRBV7-3, the J gene TRBJ2-5, with TRBD1 matching over 9 bases. V shed 5 bases and J 5 bases; nucleotides not matched to a gene: 12. The germline CDR1 and CDR2 sequences are SGHTA and FQGTGA. CDR3 length: 16 amino acids. The DNA for the CDR3 is TGTGCCAGCAGCGCCTCACCGGGACAGGGATTGGAGACCCAGTACTTC. Its protein is CASSASPGQGLETQYF.

The rearrangement links TRBV5-4 to TRBJ1-2; D possibly corresponds to TRBD1 (5 bases). The ends were cut back, 1 base at V and 4 bases at J, with 11 bases in the middle. This CDR3 contains 14 residues. Germline V gene lookup returns CDR1 SGHNT and CDR2 YYREEE (reference sequence). The CDR3 DNA reads as TGTGCCAGCAGCTTGAGGGGATTCGGCTATGGCTACACCTTC. Translating it yields CASSLRGFGYGYTF.

The chain recombines TRBV7-2 with TRBJ1-2; D gene ambiguous. Germline loops: CDR1 SGHTA, CDR2 FQGNSA. There are 14 residues in the CDR3. The V gene lost 4 bases and the J gene lost 2 bases, with 11 bases spanning the gap. CDR3 sequence (DNA): TGTGCCAGCAGCTACCAGAGGCTGAACTATGGCTACACCTTC. Its translation is CASSYQRLNYGYTF.

This clone was picked up a small number of times. The chain joins TRBV13 to TRBJ2-1; no clear D. Trimming left V 2 bases short and J 8 bases short, with 16 bases between. Germline values: CDR1 PRHDT, CDR2 FYEKMQ (reference sequence). The CDR3 covers 15 residues. Here the CDR3 reads CASSLQQTEWDEQFF. The CDR3 DNA follows: TGTGCCAGCAGCTTACAGCAGACGGAGTGGGATGAGCAGTTCTTC.

V and J are TRBV2 and TRBJ1-4, with D possibly matching TRBD1 (6 bases). The length of the CDR3 is 18 residues. Per germline, CDR1 SNHLY and CDR2 FYNNEI. Trimming stripped 3 bases from V and 3 bases from J, with 20 bases between. CDR3 loop: CASSERWTALRANEKLFF. As DNA, the CDR3 is TGTGCCAGCAGTGAGAGGTGGACAGCCTTAAGAGCTAATGAAAAACTGTTTTTT.

V usage is TRBV4-1 and J usage is TRBJ2-5; possibly TRBD1 or TRBD2 for D (5 bases each). This CDR3 spans 15 amino acids. Germline lookup yields CDR1 MGHRA and CDR2 YSYEKL. V was trimmed by 4 bases and J by 3 bases, leaving 15 bases between them. The CDR3 reads CASSLPGRTKETQYF. The CDR3 DNA reads as TGCGCCAGCAGCCTTCCGGGACGTACTAAAGAGACCCAGTACTTC.

This clone was found once. The chain links TRBV2 to TRBJ1-2; no firm D call. The V end lost 2 bases, the J end lost 9 bases, and 16 bases lay between the germline ends. The CDR3 contains 14 residues. CDR1 is SNHLY, CDR2 FYNNEI, per germline. For the CDR3, the DNA is TGTGCCAGCAGTGAAAGGCTTCTCGAAGGAAGCTACACCTTC. The encoded protein is CASSERLLEGSYTF.

The J gene is TRBJ1-4, the V gene TRBV28, with D perhaps matching TRBD1 (5 bases). Deletions cut 6 bases from V and 1 base from J, with 9 bases between. Per germline, CDR1 MDHEN and CDR2 SYDVKM. The CDR3 is 14 amino acids. The CDR3 reads CASRQGGTNEKLFF. Written as DNA, the CDR3 is TGTGCCAGCAGGCAGGGCGGAACTAATGAAAAACTGTTTTTT.

The J gene is TRBJ2-2, the V gene TRBV5-1; 9 bases map to TRBD1. The CDR3 totals 17 residues. Germline V gene data show CDR1 as SGHRS and CDR2 as YFSETQ. Trimming at V came to 4 bases and at J to 3 bases, leaving 10 bases not matched to a gene. The CDR3 nucleotides are TGCGCCAGCAGCCTAGGACCGGGACAGGGAGACACCGGGGAGCTGTTTTTT. Its translation is CASSLGPGQGDTGELFF. Filled out from reference TRBV5-1 and TRBJ2-2, the complete variable domain reads KAGVTQTPRYLIKTRGQQVTLSCSPISGHRSVSWYQQTPGQGLQFLFEYFSETQRNKGNFPGRFSGRQFSNSRSEMNVSTLELGDSALYLCASSLGPGQGDTGELFFGEGSRLTVL.

The chain links TRBV18 to TRBJ2-2, with a tentative D call TRBD2 (6 bases). The CDR3 has 15 amino acids. Germline lookup yields CDR1 KGHSH and CDR2 LQKENI. The V gene lost 5 bases and the J gene lost 7 bases, with 17 bases spanning the gap. Here the CDR3 DNA reads TGTGCCAGCTCATTCGCGACTAGTAGTATCGGGGAGCTGTTTTTT. This codes for CASSFATSSIGELFF. Drawing the rest from reference TRBV18 and TRBJ2-2, the complete variable domain is NAGVMQNPRHLVRRRGQEARLRCSPMKGHSHVYWYRQLPEEGLKFMVYLQKENIIDESGMPKERFSAEFPKEGPSILRIQQVVRGDSAAYFCASSFATSSIGELFFGEGSRLTVL.

The chain joins TRBV7-9 to TRBJ2-5; D call uncertain. The J call may be wrong; the DNA end is better matched by TRBJ2-7. The CDR3 consists of 11 residues. Per germline, CDR1 SEHNR and CDR2 FQNEAQ (reference sequence). The DNA of the CDR3 is TGTGCCAGCAGCCTGAGCGACGAGCAGTACTTC. It is translated as CASSLSDEQYF.

The chain links TRBV5-5 to TRBJ1-5, with D perhaps matching TRBD1 (5 bases). The CDR3 runs to 15 residues. Germline CDR1 is SGHKS and CDR2 is YYEKEE (reference sequence). The V end lost 4 bases, the J end lost 4 bases, and 15 bases lay between the germline ends. In DNA, the CDR3 is TGTGCCAGCAGCCCTCGTCAGGGTAATAATCAGCCCCAGCATTTT. Amino acid sequence: CASSPRQGNNQPQHF.

V and J are TRBV5-1 and TRBJ1-4; D not resolved. Between the trimmed V and J ends, which lost 0 bases and 5 bases, there was a span of 8 bases. The V gene's germline CDR1 is SGHRS and CDR2 YFSETQ. The CDR3 runs 14 residues. DNA for the CDR3: TGCGCCAGCAGCTTGGGGACGGCAAATGAAAAACTGTTTTTT. It yields the protein CASSLGTANEKLFF.

The rearrangement links TRBV5-4 to TRBJ2-3; 13 nucleotides align to TRBD2. The V segment lost 4 bases and the J segment 5 bases; nucleotides outside the gene matches: 4. Germline V gives CDR1 SGHNT, CDR2 YYREEE (reference sequence). CDR3 size: 15 residues. CDR3 nucleotide sequence: TGTGCCAGCAGCCCGACTAGCGGGAGGAGAGATACGCAGTATTTT. Protein product: CASSPTSGRRDTQYF. Filled out from reference TRBV5-4 and TRBJ2-3, the complete variable domain reads ETGVTQSPTHLIKTRGQQVTLRCSSQSGHNTVSWYQQALGQGPQFIFQYYREEENGRGNFPPRFSGLQFPNYSSELNVNALELDDSALYLCASSPTSGRRDTQYFGPGTRLTVL.

The chain joins TRBV5-6 to TRBJ2-1; 12 bases line up with TRBD2. CDR1 and CDR2 (germline): SGHDT, YYEEEE. The CDR3 is made up of 15 amino acids. V trimming: 2 bases; J trimming: 6 bases; junction bases outside the gene matches: 3. For the CDR3, the DNA is TGTGCCAGCAGCTTTCGACTAGCGGGGGCCAATGAGCAGTTCTTC. It encodes CASSFRLAGANEQFF.

This chain links TRBV5-1 with TRBJ2-3; tentatively, D is TRBD2 (6 bases). In germline, CDR1 is SGHRS, CDR2 YFSETQ. The CDR3 totals 14 residues. With 0 bases removed from V and 4 bases from J, the gap between germline ends came to 9 bases. CDR3 DNA: TGCGCCAGCAGCTTGGTTCCGGGGGCAGATACGCAGTATTTT. It specifies CASSLVPGADTQYF.

The chain recombines TRBV2 with TRBJ1-1, with 11 bases lining up with TRBD1. The CDR3 runs to 14 residues. Germline V gene data show CDR1 as SNHLY and CDR2 as FYNNEI. The J segment lost 4 bases and the V segment lost 10 bases, leaving 8 bases of the junction unmatched. CDR3 amino acids: CATTIGTGGTEAFF. CDR3 DNA: TGTGCCACCACCATAGGGACAGGGGGCACTGAAGCTTTCTTT.

The rearrangement uses TRBV11-2 and TRBJ2-5, with D uncertain. Germline-derived CDR1 and CDR2 are SGHAT and FQNNGV. V was pared by 2 bases and J by 1 base, with 2 bases between. This CDR3 has 12 amino acids. CDR3 sequence: CASSLTQETQYF. The CDR3 DNA is TGTGCCAGCAGCTTAACCCAAGAGACCCAGTACTTC.

The rearrangement joins TRBV15 to TRBJ1-6, with D possibly TRBD1 on 6 matching bases. The germline V gene encodes CDR1 LNHNV and CDR2 YYDKDF (reference sequence). Trimming removed 1 base at V and 7 bases at J, with 8 bases between. This CDR3 region has 14 residues. The CDR3 region is CATSRAQGNSPLHF. The CDR3, as DNA: TGTGCCACCAGCAGAGCCCAGGGGAATTCACCCCTCCACTTT.

This chain connects TRBV7-6 to TRBJ2-5; the D gene could be TRBD1 or TRBD2 (5 bases each). With the DNA end fitting TRBJ2-7 better, the J assignment may be wrong. This CDR3 has 13 amino acids. Germline CDR1 is SGHVS and CDR2 is FNYEAQ. In nucleotides, the CDR3 is TGTGCCAGCAGCAAGGGACCAAACTACGAGCAGTACTTC. Translating gives CASSKGPNYEQYF.

CDR3 loop: CASSLDSRGIQYF. The CDR3 nucleotides are TGTGCCAGCAGCTTGGACAGTCGGGGCATTCAGTACTTC. The rearrangement uses TRBV11-1 and TRBJ2-4; D may be TRBD1 (6 bases). The CDR3 has 13 amino acids. Between the trimmed V and J ends, which lost 3 bases and 9 bases, there was a span of 12 bases. Germline-derived CDR1 and CDR2 are SGHAT and FQDESV (reference sequence). The full variable domain, in which reference TRBV11-1 and TRBJ2-4 provide the parts outside the CDR3, is EAEVAQSPRYKITEKSQAVAFWCDPISGHATLYWYRQILGQGPELLVQFQDESVVDDSQLPKDRFSAERLKGVDSTLKIQPAELGDSAMYLCASSLDSRGIQYFGAGTRLSVL.

A single count supports this clone. The V call is TRBV28, the J call TRBJ2-1, with 7 positions matching TRBD1. The CDR3 is made up of 15 amino acids. V shed 5 bases and J 3 bases; nucleotides not matched to a gene: 7. Germline V gene lookup returns CDR1 MDHEN and CDR2 SYDVKM. Here the CDR3 DNA reads TGTGCCAGCAGTCATCGGACAGGTTTCTACAATGAGCAGTTCTTC. This sequence encodes CASSHRTGFYNEQFF.

This chain's CDR3 is CSASRSDTQYF. CDR3 in DNA: TGCAGTGCTAGCAGGTCAGATACGCAGTATTTT. V gene TRBV20-1 combines with J gene TRBJ2-3; D remains unclear. Between the trimmed V and J ends, which lost 3 bases and 4 bases, there was a span of 5 bases. Germline CDR1 is DFQATT and CDR2 is SNEGSKA (reference sequence). This CDR3 has 11 residues.